This TCR beta chain stems from a study of CD8 T cells in ankylosing spondylitis. Study observations and caveats: What seemed typical of ankylosing spondylitis blood was a TCR beta motif built from roughly eight highly homologous variants. Previous work reported some of these motif variants in the synovial fluid and blood of reactive arthritis. Disease-linked clones reportedly showed significant enrichment in matched ankylosing spondylitis synovial fluid.

CDR1 is MNHEY and CDR2 is SMNVEV in the germline V gene (reference sequence). V lost 3 bases and J lost 4, with 30 bases in between. The CDR3 extends over 20 amino acids. Details on this clonotype: The antigen remains unidentified.

Quantitative 5'-RACE with molecular barcodes generated TCR beta libraries. Using its own MiXCR run on the 5' RACE reads, TCRdb lists one record per CDR3 protein. Of 150,000 to 250,000 distinct CDR3 sequences detected, roughly 12% appear once; the ten largest clones hold 16%. The receptor's source is a male donor with ankylosing spondylitis or in good health (not recorded which). This sequence joins TRBV27 and TRBJ1-1; D not certain. Sequenced: blood, either unsorted or a sorted T cell fraction (not recorded which). The CDR3 DNA is TGTGCCAGCAGTTTTTCACCGCAACTTTTTACGAGTGGGGAGGCCACTGAAGCTTTCTTT. Protein sequence: CASSFSPQLFTSGEATEAFF.